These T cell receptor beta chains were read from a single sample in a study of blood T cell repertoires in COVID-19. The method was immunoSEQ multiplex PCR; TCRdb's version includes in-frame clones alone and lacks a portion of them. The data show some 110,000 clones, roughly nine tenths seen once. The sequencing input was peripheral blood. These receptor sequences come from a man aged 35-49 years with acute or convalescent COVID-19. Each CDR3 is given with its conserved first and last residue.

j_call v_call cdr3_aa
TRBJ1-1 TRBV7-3 CASSLNPSTEAFF
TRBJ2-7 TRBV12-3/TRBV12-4 CASSYSGNYEQYF
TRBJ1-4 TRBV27 CASSRQGDGEKLFF
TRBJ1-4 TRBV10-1 CASSDGVGEKLFF
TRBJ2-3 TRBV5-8 CASNPTGGTDTQYF
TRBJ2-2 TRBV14 CASSQEGLAGPGELFF
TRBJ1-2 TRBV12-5 CASGLEGQGAPYGGYTF
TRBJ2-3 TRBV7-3 CASTRGLGTDTQYF
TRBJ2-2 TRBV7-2 CASSLRGGRELFF
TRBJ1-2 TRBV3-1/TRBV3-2 CASSRTDTNLYGYTF
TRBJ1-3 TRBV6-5 CASSQRDRGYTIYF
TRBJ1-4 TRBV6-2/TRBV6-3 CASSTDRPVGKLFF
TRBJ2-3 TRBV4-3 CASSQAFPRLQDTQYF
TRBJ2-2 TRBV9 CASSVLADSGELFF
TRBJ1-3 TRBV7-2 CASSPRTGTGNTIYF
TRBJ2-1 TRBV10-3 CAISESYGGVSFEQFF
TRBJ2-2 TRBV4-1 CASAPGQGYSGELFF
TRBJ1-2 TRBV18 CASSPDSSVGYTF
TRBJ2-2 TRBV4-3 CASSQRTGGTGELFF
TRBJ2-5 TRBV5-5 CASSLMADQETQYF
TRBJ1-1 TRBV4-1 CASSRFGTGWGIDTEAFF
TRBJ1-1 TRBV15 CATSINARDRADFF
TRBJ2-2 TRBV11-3 CASSASSTGELFF
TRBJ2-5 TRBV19 CASSPISAGDGETQYF
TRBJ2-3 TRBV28 CASSFGGTDTQYF
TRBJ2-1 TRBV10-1 CASSESQSFDNEQFF
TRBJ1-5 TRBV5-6 CASSLGQGGQPQHF
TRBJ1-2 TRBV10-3 CAISGEQGAFLGYTF
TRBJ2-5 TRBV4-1 CASSQDGGAGAQYF
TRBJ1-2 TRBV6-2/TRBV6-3 CASSKQGSYGYTF
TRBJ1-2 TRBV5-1 CASSTGLLYGYTF
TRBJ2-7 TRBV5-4 CASSSGTATYEQYF
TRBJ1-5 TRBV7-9 CASRASEGNQPQHF
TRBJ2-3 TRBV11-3 CASSPSSADTQYF
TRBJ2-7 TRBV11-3 CASSSGGGGAYEQYF
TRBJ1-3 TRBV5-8 CASRRRTGSSGNTIYF
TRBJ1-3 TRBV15 CATSRDYGVGGGNTIYF
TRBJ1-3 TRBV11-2 CASSLLAVDTIYF
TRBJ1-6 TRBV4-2 CASSQDLAGSPLHF
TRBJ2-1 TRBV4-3 CASSQALRRSYNEQFF
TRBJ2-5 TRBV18 CASSPPSLGGQTQYF
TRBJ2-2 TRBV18 CASSPSGQGPNTGELFF
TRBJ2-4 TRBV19 CASSIDRTGGKIKNIQYF
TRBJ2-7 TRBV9 CASSVGGGLVYEQYF
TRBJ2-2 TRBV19 CASSIRQSDGELFF
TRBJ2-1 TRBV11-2 CASSLAARGDNEQFF
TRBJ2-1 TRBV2 CASSAGFNEQFF
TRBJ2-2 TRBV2 CAKDRGGSGELFF
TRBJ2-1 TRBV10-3 CAIRREGREVYEQFF
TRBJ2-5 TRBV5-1 CASSIDTPQETQYF
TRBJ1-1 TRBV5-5 CASSTRPGFDTEAFF
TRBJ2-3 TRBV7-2 CASSLRSTSGGATDTQYF
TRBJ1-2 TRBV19 CASSTQTGNYGYTF
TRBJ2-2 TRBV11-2 CASSLMGQANTGELFF
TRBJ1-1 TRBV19 CASSIGQNTEAFF
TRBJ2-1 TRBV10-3 CAITPGRGNNEQFF
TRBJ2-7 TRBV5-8 CASSPLAGVSF